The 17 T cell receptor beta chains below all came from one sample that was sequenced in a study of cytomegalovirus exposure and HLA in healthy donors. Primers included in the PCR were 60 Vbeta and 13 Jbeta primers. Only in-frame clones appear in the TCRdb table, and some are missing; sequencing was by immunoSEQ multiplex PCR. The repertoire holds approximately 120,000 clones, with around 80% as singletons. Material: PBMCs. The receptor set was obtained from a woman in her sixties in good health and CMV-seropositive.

The CDR3 coding sequence is TGTGCCAGCAGCCCCGGGACTAGCGTCTCCTACGAGCAGTACTTC. Protein product: CASSPGTSVSYEQYF. The chain recombines TRBV5-4 with TRBJ2-7; 10 bases line up with TRBD2. The germline CDR1 and CDR2 sequences are SGHNT and YYREEE (reference sequence). V gave up 4 bases and J gave up 0 bases; unmatched junction bases: 4. This CDR3 contains 15 residues.

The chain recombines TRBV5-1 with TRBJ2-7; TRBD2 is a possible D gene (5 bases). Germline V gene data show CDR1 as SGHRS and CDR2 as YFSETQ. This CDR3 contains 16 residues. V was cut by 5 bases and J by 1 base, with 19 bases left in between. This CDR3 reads CASRRTPRDVSYEQYF. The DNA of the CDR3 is TGCGCCAGCAGAAGGACTCCACGTGACGTATCCTACGAGCAGTACTTC.

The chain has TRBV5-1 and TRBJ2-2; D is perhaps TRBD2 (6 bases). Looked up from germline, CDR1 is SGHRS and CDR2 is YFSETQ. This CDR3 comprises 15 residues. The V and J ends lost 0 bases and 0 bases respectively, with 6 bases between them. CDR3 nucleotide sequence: TGCGCCAGCAGCTTGGGACTAGCGAACACCGGGGAGCTGTTTTTT. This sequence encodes CASSLGLANTGELFF.

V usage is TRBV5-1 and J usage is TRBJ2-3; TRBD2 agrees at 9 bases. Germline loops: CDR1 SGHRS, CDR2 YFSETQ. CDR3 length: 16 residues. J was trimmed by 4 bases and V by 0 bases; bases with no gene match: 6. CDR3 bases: TGCGCCAGCAGCTTGGGGGCTAGCGGGACTGCAGATACGCAGTATTTT. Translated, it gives CASSLGASGTADTQYF. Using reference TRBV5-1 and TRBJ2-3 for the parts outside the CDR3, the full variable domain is KAGVTQTPRYLIKTRGQQVTLSCSPISGHRSVSWYQQTPGQGLQFLFEYFSETQRNKGNFPGRFSGRQFSNSRSEMNVSTLELGDSALYLCASSLGASGTADTQYFGPGTRLTVL.

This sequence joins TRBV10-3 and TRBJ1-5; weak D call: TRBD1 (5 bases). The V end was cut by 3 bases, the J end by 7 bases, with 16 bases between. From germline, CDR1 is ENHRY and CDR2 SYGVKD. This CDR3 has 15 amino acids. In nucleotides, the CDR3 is TGTGCCATCAGTGACCCCACAGGAATTGGACAGCCCCAGCATTTT. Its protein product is CAISDPTGIGQPQHF.

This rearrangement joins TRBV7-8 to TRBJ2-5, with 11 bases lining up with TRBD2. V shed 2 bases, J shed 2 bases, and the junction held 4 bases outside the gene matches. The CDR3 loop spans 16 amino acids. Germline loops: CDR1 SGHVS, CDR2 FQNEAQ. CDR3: CASSLSVAGGQETQYF. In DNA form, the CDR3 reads TGTGCCAGCAGCTTAAGCGTAGCGGGGGGGCAAGAGACCCAGTACTTC.

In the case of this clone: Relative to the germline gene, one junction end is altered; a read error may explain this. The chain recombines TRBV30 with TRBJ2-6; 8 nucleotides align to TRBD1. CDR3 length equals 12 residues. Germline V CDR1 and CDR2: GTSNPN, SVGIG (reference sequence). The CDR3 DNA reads TGTGCCTCTAACAGGGGGGCCAACGGCCTGACTTTC. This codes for CASNRGANGLTF.

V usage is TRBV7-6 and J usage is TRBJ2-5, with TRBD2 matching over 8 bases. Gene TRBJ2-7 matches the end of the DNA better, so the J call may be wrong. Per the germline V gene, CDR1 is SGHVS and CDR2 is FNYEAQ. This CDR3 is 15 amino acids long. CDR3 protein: CASSPPGGWRGEQYF. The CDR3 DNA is TGTGCCAGCAGCCCTCCGGGAGGGTGGCGCGGCGAGCAGTACTTC.

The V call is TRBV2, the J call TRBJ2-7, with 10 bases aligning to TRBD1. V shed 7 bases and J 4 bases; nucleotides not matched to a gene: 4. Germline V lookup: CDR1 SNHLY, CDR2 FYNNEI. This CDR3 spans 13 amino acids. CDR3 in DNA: TGTGCCAGCACGAGACAGGGGGCATACGAGCAGTACTTC. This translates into CASTRQGAYEQYF.

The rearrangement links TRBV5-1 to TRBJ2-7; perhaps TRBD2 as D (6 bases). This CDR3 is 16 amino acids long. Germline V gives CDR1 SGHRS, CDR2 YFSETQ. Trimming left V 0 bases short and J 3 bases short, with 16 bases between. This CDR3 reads CASSLAFGRGSYEQYF. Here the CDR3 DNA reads TGCGCCAGCAGCTTGGCCTTCGGGCGGGGTAGCTACGAGCAGTACTTC.

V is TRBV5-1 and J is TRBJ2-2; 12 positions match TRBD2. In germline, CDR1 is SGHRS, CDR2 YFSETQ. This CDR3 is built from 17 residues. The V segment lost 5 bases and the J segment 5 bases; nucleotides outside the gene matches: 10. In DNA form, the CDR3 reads TGCGCCAGCAGTCGGACCGGGACTAGCGGGTTGACCGGGGAGCTGTTTTTT. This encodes CASSRTGTSGLTGELFF.

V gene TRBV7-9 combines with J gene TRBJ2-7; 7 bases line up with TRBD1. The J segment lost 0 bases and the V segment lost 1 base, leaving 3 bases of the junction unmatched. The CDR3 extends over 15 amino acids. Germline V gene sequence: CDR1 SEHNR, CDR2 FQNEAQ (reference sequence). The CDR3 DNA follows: TGTGCCAGCAGCTTAGAGGCAGGGGGCTCCTACGAGCAGTACTTC. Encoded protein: CASSLEAGGSYEQYF.

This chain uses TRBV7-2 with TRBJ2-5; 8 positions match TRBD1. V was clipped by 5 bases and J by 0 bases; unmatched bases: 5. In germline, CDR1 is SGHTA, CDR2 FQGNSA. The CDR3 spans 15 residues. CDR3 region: CASSIGGQDQETQYF. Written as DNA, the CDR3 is TGTGCCAGCAGCATAGGGGGACAGGACCAAGAGACCCAGTACTTC.

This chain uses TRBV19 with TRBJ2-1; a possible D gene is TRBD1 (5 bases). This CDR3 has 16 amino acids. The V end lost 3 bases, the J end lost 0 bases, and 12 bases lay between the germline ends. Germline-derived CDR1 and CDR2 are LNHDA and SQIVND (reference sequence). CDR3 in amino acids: CASSIRRQSSYNEQFF. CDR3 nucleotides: TGTGCCAGTAGTATTCGTAGACAGAGCTCCTACAATGAGCAGTTCTTC.

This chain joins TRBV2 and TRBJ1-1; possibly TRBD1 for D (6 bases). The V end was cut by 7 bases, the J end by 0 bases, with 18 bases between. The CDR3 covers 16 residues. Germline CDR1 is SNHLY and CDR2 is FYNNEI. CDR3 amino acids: CASTVGALPMNTEAFF. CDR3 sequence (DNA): TGTGCCAGCACGGTGGGGGCTTTGCCTATGAACACTGAAGCTTTCTTT.

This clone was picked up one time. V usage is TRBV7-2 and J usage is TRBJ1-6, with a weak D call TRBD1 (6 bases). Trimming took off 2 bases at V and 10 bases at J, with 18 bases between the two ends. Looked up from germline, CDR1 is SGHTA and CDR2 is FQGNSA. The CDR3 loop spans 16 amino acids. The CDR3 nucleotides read TGTGCCAGCAGCTTAAGGCCCTCGGGGGGCGACTCACCCCTCCACTTT. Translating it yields CASSLRPSGGDSPLHF.

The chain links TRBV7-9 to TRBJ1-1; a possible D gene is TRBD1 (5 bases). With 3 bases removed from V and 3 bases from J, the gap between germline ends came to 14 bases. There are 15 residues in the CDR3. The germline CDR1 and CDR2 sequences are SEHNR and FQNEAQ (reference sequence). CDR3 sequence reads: CASSFSTTVDTEAFF. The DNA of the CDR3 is TGTGCCAGCAGCTTTTCGACGACAGTTGACACTGAAGCTTTCTTT. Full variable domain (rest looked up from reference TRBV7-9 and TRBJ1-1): DTGVSQNPRHKITKRGQNVTFRCDPISEHNRLYWYRQTLGQGPEFLTYFQNEAQLEKSRLLSDRFSAERPKGSFSTLEIQRTEQGDSAMYLCASSFSTTVDTEAFFGQGTRLTVV.